These 16 T cell receptor beta chains share one sample of origin, sequenced in a study of blood T cell repertoires in COVID-19. Sequencing was performed with immunoSEQ multiplex PCR; in TCRdb, only in-frame clones are kept and a portion is missing. The table has about 250,000 clones, about 89% seen once. Material for sequencing was peripheral blood. These receptors all stem from a woman in her fifties or sixties who had recovered from COVID-19.

As concerns this clone: At the DNA level, this CDR3 is encoded by other sequences in the same sample as well. The V and J genes are TRBV18 and TRBJ1-4; 9 nucleotides match TRBD1. V was pared by 3 bases and J by 7 bases, with 6 bases of the junction left unmatched. This CDR3 comprises 15 residues. Germline lookup yields CDR1 KGHSH and CDR2 LQKENI. Here the CDR3 DNA reads TGTGCCAGCTCACCGCGACAGGGGGGTGGTGAAAAACTGTTTTTT. It encodes CASSPRQGGGEKLFF.

This clone showed up just once. The chain carries TRBV7-3 and TRBJ2-3, with D tentatively TRBD1 (5 bases). V was pared by 7 bases and J by 2 bases, with 13 bases between. This CDR3 is built from 14 residues. CDR1 and CDR2 from the germline V gene are SGHTA and FQGTGA. The CDR3 nucleotides read TGTGCCAGCACCCTGAGCAGGGACACAGATACGCAGTATTTT. Protein sequence: CASTLSRDTDTQYF.

The chain combines TRBV27 with TRBJ2-3; 8 bases are shared with TRBD2. Looked up from germline, CDR1 is MNHEY and CDR2 is SMNVEV (reference sequence). Trimming at V came to 9 bases and at J to 8 bases, leaving 7 bases not matched to a gene. The CDR3 is made up of 12 amino acids. CDR3 sequence: CASSSGGATQYF. CDR3 coding DNA: TGTGCCAGTTCTTCCGGGGGGGCTACGCAGTATTTT.

The rearrangement joins TRBV5-1 to TRBJ1-1; 7 nucleotides line up with TRBD1. CDR3 size: 16 residues. Germline lookup yields CDR1 SGHRS and CDR2 YFSETQ. Trimming at V came to 0 bases and at J to 5 bases, leaving 10 bases not matched to a gene. The CDR3: CASSLAARQGRTEAFF. In DNA form, the CDR3 reads TGCGCCAGCAGCTTGGCGGCCCGACAGGGTCGTACTGAAGCTTTCTTT.

The chain is built from TRBV7-2 and TRBJ1-6, with D hard to call. Germline V lookup: CDR1 SGHTA, CDR2 FQGNSA. CDR3 length: 13 residues. V lost 1 base and J 8 bases, leaving 6 bases between the germline ends. In DNA, the CDR3 is TGTGCCAGCAGCTTAGAACGGGATTCACCCCTCCACTTT. It codes for CASSLERDSPLHF.

This chain uses TRBV15 with TRBJ1-4, with TRBD1 as a possible D gene (5 bases). The CDR3 spans 13 residues. The V gene lost 3 bases and the J gene lost 5 bases, with 7 bases spanning the gap. Germline values: CDR1 LNHNV, CDR2 YYDKDF (reference sequence). The CDR3, as DNA: TGTGCCACCAGCAGGGGGCTCAATGAAAAACTGTTTTTT. Translation: CATSRGLNEKLFF.

J is TRBJ1-2 and V is TRBV11-3; 10 bases are a match to TRBD1. Germline CDR1 is SGHNT and CDR2 is YENEEA. J gave up 4 bases and V 3 bases, and 5 bases lay outside the gene matches. There are 15 residues in the CDR3. CDR3 DNA sequence: TGTGCCAGCAGCTTCCCGGGACAGGGGCTCTATGGCTACACCTTC. Protein product: CASSFPGQGLYGYTF.

The chain joins TRBV6-5 to TRBJ2-6; no clear D gene. Germline CDR1 MNHEY, CDR2 SVGAGI. Deletions cut 2 bases from V and 0 bases from J, with 5 bases between. The CDR3 length is 15 residues. CDR3 sequence: CASSYLLSGANVLTF. Written as DNA, the CDR3 is TGTGCCAGCAGTTACCTACTCTCTGGGGCCAACGTCCTGACTTTC.

The V call is TRBV2, the J call TRBJ1-5, with 7 bases fitting TRBD1. The V gene end was trimmed by 8 bases and the J gene end by 0 bases; junction bases not matched to a gene: 7. The CDR3 runs to 15 residues. Germline lookup yields CDR1 SNHLY and CDR2 FYNNEI. CDR3 amino acids: CASGGQSDSNQPQHF. CDR3 DNA: TGTGCCAGCGGGGGACAGTCCGATAGCAATCAGCCCCAGCATTTT.

V gene TRBV6-5 combines with J gene TRBJ1-2; 8 bases fit TRBD1. Germline loops: CDR1 MNHEY, CDR2 SVGAGI. The CDR3 consists of 15 residues. V lost 6 bases and J lost 5; bases outside the gene matches: 11. The CDR3 spells CASSPRGLGLYGYTF. In nucleotides, the CDR3 is TGTGCCAGCAGCCCCAGGGGGCTCGGGTTATATGGCTACACCTTC.

As concerns this clone: Relative to the germline gene, one junction end is altered; a read error may explain this. The gene calls are TRBV28 and TRBJ1-2, with 8 bases lining up with TRBD1. The CDR3 is 15 amino acids. The germline gives CDR1 MDHEN, CDR2 SYDVKM. The CDR3 region is CASSSGGSLNYGYTF. For the CDR3, the DNA is TGCGCCAGCAGTTCAGGGGGCAGCCTTAACTATGGCTACACCTTC.

This clone was observed a single time. This chain joins TRBV2 and TRBJ2-1; 9 bases line up with TRBD2. The J segment lost 4 bases and the V segment lost 6 bases, leaving 7 bases of the junction unmatched. Germline CDR1 reads SNHLY; CDR2 reads FYNNEI. The CDR3 sequence is 15 residues long. This CDR3 reads CASSGGGADYNEQFF. The CDR3 nucleotides are TGTGCCAGCAGCGGCGGGGGGGCCGATTACAATGAGCAGTTCTTC. The variable domain in full, with the rest retrieved from reference TRBV2 and TRBJ2-1, is EPEVTQTPSHQVTQMGQEVILRCVPISNHLYFYWYRQILGQKVEFLVSFYNNEISEKSEIFDDQFSVERPDGSNFTLKIRSTKLEDSAMYFCASSGGGADYNEQFFGPGTRLTVL.

The V gene is TRBV6-5, the J gene TRBJ1-3; 7 nucleotides agree with TRBD1. The CDR3 contains 14 residues. CDR1 is MNHEY and CDR2 is SVGAGI in the germline V gene. The V gene end was trimmed by 9 bases and the J gene end by 1 base; junction bases not matched to a gene: 6. CDR3 in amino acids: CASRTGGSGNTIYF. The CDR3, as DNA: TGTGCCAGTCGGACAGGAGGATCTGGAAACACCATATATTTT.

The gene calls are TRBV7-9 and TRBJ1-2; D perhaps matches TRBD1 (6 bases). CDR1 and CDR2 (germline): SEHNR, FQNEAQ (reference sequence). CDR3 size: 14 residues. Trimming took off 1 base at V and 6 bases at J, with 12 bases between the two ends. CDR3 coding DNA: TGTGCCAGCAGCTTAGATCACAGGGACGATGGCTACACCTTC. Translation: CASSLDHRDDGYTF.

The DNA of the CDR3 is TGTGCCAGCATCAAACCCGGGACTGGCTCCTACAATGAGCAGTTCTTC. Its translation: CASIKPGTGSYNEQFF. The chain links TRBV5-4 to TRBJ2-1; D perhaps matches TRBD2 (6 bases). From germline, CDR1 is SGHNT and CDR2 YYREEE (reference sequence). CDR3 length: 16 residues. V dropped 6 bases and J dropped 0 bases, with 16 bases sitting between them.

The V and J genes are TRBV27 and TRBJ1-6; D uncertain. The CDR3 spans 15 residues. Per germline, CDR1 MNHEY and CDR2 SMNVEV (reference sequence). Trimming removed 2 bases from V and 9 bases from J, with 14 bases in between. The CDR3 nucleotides read TGTGCCAGCAGTTTAAATACGTTTTGGAGTTCACCCCTCCACTTT. Translating gives CASSLNTFWSSPLHF.